This is a list of T cell receptor beta chains from one sample in a study of blood T cell repertoires in COVID-19. Generated by immunoSEQ multiplex PCR, the TCRdb table keeps only in-frame clones and is missing some. Of over 50,000 clones listed, 76% are singletons. Sample: peripheral blood. These receptors originate from a woman between 50 and 59 years old with active or convalescent COVID-19. Both conserved end residues are part of each CDR3. The D gene is left open where the match is weak. Size is stated for part of the rows, as once, few or many counts, or as a class when the clone is expanded.

J gene,D gene,clone size,V gene,CDR3 protein,CDR3 DNA
TRBJ2-1,-,once,TRBV19,CASRPGRGTHNEQFF,TGTGCCAGTAGACCTGGTAGGGGGACCCACAATGAGCAGTTCTTC
TRBJ2-7,-,-,TRBV7-8,CASSSDRVYEQYF,TGTGCCAGCAGCTCCGACAGAGTCTACGAGCAGTACTTC
TRBJ1-1,-,-,TRBV5-1,CASSLDGGNTEAFF,TGCGCCAGCAGCTTGGACGGGGGGAACACTGAAGCTTTCTTT
TRBJ2-2,-,once,TRBV29-1,CSVEQVGNTGELFF,TGCAGCGTTGAACAGGTCGGGAACACCGGGGAGCTGTTTTTT
TRBJ1-2,-,-,TRBV7-2,CASSPDSLYGYTF,TGTGCCAGCAGCCCCGACAGCCTCTATGGCTACACCTTC
TRBJ2-2,TRBD1,-,TRBV7-3,CASSFDRGIGTGELFF,TGTGCCAGCAGCTTCGACAGGGGGATAGGCACCGGGGAGCTGTTTTTT
TRBJ1-2,-,-,TRBV24-1,CATQGTAYGYTF,TGTGCCACGCAGGGAACTGCCTATGGCTACACCTTC
TRBJ1-2,-,-,TRBV24-1,CATSAATDYGYTF,TGTGCCACCAGTGCAGCGACAGACTATGGCTACACCTTC
TRBJ2-7,-,-,TRBV10-3,CAISEGGSWPQYF,TGTGCCATCAGTGAAGGCGGATCCTGGCCCCAGTACTTC
TRBJ2-5,TRBD1,few,TRBV7-2,CASSPTGVQETQYF,TGTGCCAGCAGCCCAACAGGGGTACAAGAGACCCAGTACTTC
TRBJ2-7,-,-,TRBV24-1,CATSGRVGGRYEQYF,TGTGCCACCAGTGGACGCGTAGGGGGTCGGTACGAGCAGTACTTC
TRBJ2-2,TRBD2,-,TRBV7-3,CASSPSSGSSGELFF,TGTGCCAGCAGCCCCTCTAGCGGGAGTTCGGGGGAGCTGTTTTTT
TRBJ2-1,TRBD2,-,TRBV30,CAWSGLAGYSYNEQFF,TGTGCCTGGAGTGGACTAGCGGGGTACTCCTACAATGAGCAGTTCTTC
TRBJ1-2,TRBD1,once,TRBV20-1,CSGQGVYGYTF,TGCTCCGGACAGGGGGTCTATGGCTACACCTTC
TRBJ2-1,TRBD2,-,TRBV24-1,CATSDLLADYNEQFF,TGTGCCACCAGTGATTTGCTAGCGGACTACAATGAGCAGTTCTTC
TRBJ2-1,TRBD2,-,TRBV29-1,CSVIAGAVGGYNEQFF,TGCAGCGTTATAGCGGGGGCCGTGGGCGGGTACAATGAGCAGTTCTTC
TRBJ1-1,TRBD1,-,TRBV10-3,CASFGTGYFPFF,TGTGCCAGCTTCGGGACAGGGTACTTTCCTTTCTTT
TRBJ1-4,-,-,TRBV5-1,CASSPLTGDGEKLFF,TGCGCCAGCAGCCCTCTTACAGGAGATGGGGAAAAACTGTTTTTT
TRBJ2-2,-,once,TRBV6-1,CASSESLWTGELFF,TGTGCCAGCAGTGAATCGCTATGGACCGGGGAGCTGTTTTTT
TRBJ1-6,-,once,TRBV16,CASSQFRPGRNSPLHF,TGTGCCAGCAGCCAATTTAGGCCAGGGCGGAATTCACCCCTCCACTTT
TRBJ1-5,-,-,TRBV2,CASSEGGWGDSNQPQHF,TGTGCCAGCAGTGAGGGCGGTTGGGGGGATAGCAATCAGCCCCAGCATTTT
TRBJ1-1,TRBD1,-,TRBV29-1,CNRRDRGGSTEAFF,TGCAACAGAAGGGACAGGGGAGGGAGCACTGAAGCTTTCTTT
TRBJ2-2,-,few,TRBV6-9,CASSYPTGEDTGELFF,TGTGCCAGCAGTTATCCCACAGGGGAGGACACCGGGGAGCTGTTTTTT
TRBJ1-2,-,once,TRBV9,CASSVGERYGYTF,TGTGCCAGCAGCGTCGGGGAGCGCTATGGCTACACCTTC
TRBJ2-1,-,few,TRBV27,CASSLEGYNEQFF,TGTGCCAGCAGTTTGGAGGGTTACAATGAGCAGTTCTTC
TRBJ2-7,TRBD2,few,TRBV5-1,CASSAGTSGLIGQYF,TGCGCCAGCAGCGCCGGGACTAGCGGCTTAATCGGGCAGTACTTC
TRBJ1-1,-,-,TRBV4-3,CASSQSGGTEAFF,TGCGCCAGCAGCCAGAGCGGGGGCACTGAAGCTTTCTTT